The rows below give T cell receptor beta chains drawn from one sample of a study of blood T cell repertoires in COVID-19. Clones were read by immunoSEQ multiplex PCR, and TCRdb kept only the in-frame ones, dropping some. The repertoire consists of about 140,000 clones, with more than 75% occurring once and the leading ten covering approximately 5%. The sample comprised peripheral blood. The receptors were sampled from a human donor in a cohort sampled during active COVID-19. The CDR3 runs from the conserved cysteine through the conserved F or W. The D gene is left open where the match is weak. The size of a clone is reported for some rows only, either as once, few or many, or as a class for expanded clones.

size,V,J,D,CDR3,DNA
.,TRBV2,TRBJ2-3,TRBD1,CASSQRQGRSDTQYF,TGTGCCAGCAGTCAGAGACAGGGGAGGTCAGATACGCAGTATTTT
few,TRBV19,TRBJ2-2,TRBD2,CASTASGTNTGELFF,TGTGCCAGTACCGCTAGCGGAACGAACACCGGGGAGCTGTTTTTT
.,TRBV15,TRBJ1-5,.,CATSRDTRAGQPQHF,TGTGCCACCAGCAGAGATACCAGGGCCGGCCAGCCCCAGCATTTT
.,TRBV7-9,TRBJ2-7,TRBD1,CASSSKPGQGNEQYF,TGTGCCAGCAGCTCCAAACCGGGACAGGGCAACGAGCAGTACTTC
.,TRBV19,TRBJ2-7,TRBD1,CASSLEGQGGYEQYF,TGTGCCAGTAGTCTAGAGGGACAGGGCGGCTACGAGCAGTACTTC
once,TRBV5-1,TRBJ1-1,.,CASSLDTQGSTEAFF,TGCGCCAGCAGCTTGGATACACAGGGATCCACTGAAGCTTTCTTT
.,TRBV7-9,TRBJ2-3,TRBD2,CASSFRTSGKNTDTQYF,TGTGCCAGCAGCTTCCGGACTAGCGGGAAAAACACAGATACGCAGTATTTT
.,TRBV18,TRBJ2-6,.,CASSPGSGANVLTF,TGTGCCAGCTCACCCGGCTCTGGGGCCAACGTCCTGACTTTC
.,TRBV19,TRBJ1-5,.,CASRLQGSTGTSGSQPQHF,TGTGCCAGTAGATTACAGGGTTCAACGGGGACGTCGGGTAGTCAGCCCCAGCATTTT
.,TRBV19,TRBJ2-1,.,CASTPSGTYNEQFF,TGTGCCAGTACACCGTCAGGGACTTACAATGAGCAGTTCTTC
.,TRBV21-1,TRBJ2-3,.,CASSKPSGSTDTQYF,TGTGCCAGCAGCAAACCAAGCGGGAGTACAGATACGCAGTATTTT
.,TRBV13,TRBJ1-3,TRBD1,CASSLSKGARNGNTIYF,TGTGCCAGCAGCTTGTCGAAGGGGGCGCGTAATGGAAACACCATATATTTT
few,TRBV3-1/TRBV3-2,TRBJ1-2,TRBD1,CASSQDAGGDYGYTF,TGTGCCAGCAGCCAAGACGCAGGGGGTGACTATGGCTACACCTTC
few,TRBV28,TRBJ2-3,.,CASSLDSLEADTQYF,TGTGCCAGCAGTTTGGATAGCTTGGAGGCAGATACGCAGTATTTT
once,TRBV6-1,TRBJ1-2,TRBD1,CASSEAWRPARQGAYGYTF,TGTGCCAGCAGTGAAGCGTGGAGGCCGGCCAGACAGGGAGCATATGGCTACACCTTC
.,TRBV7-2,TRBJ1-1,TRBD1,CASRFTGGIGTEAFF,TGTGCCAGCAGGTTTACAGGGGGAATCGGCACTGAAGCTTTCTTT
once,TRBV7-2,TRBJ2-5,TRBD2,CASSFQAGEGETQYF,TGTGCCAGCAGCTTCCAAGCGGGAGAGGGGGAGACCCAGTACTTC
once,TRBV10-3,TRBJ2-1,.,CAISESAGLTYNEQFF,TGTGCCATCAGTGAGTCGGCGGGCTTGACCTACAATGAGCAGTTCTTC
.,TRBV29-1,TRBJ1-1,.,CSVCQSGNTEAFF,TGCAGCGTATGTCAGAGCGGGAACACTGAAGCTTTCTTT
.,TRBV28,TRBJ2-2,TRBD1,CASSGTGGTGELFF,TGTGCCAGCAGCGGGACAGGGGGAACCGGGGAGCTGTTTTTT
.,TRBV19,TRBJ2-1,TRBD2,CASSIPWTRRQFF,TGTGCCAGTAGTATCCCCTGGACTAGGAGGCAGTTCTTC
.,TRBV28,TRBJ1-2,.,CASHAPPLEDGYTF,TGTGCCAGCCACGCCCCGCCTCTCGAGGATGGCTACACCTTC
.,TRBV7-9,TRBJ2-1,TRBD2,CASSLKPRGSGTRNEQFF,TGTGCCAGCAGCCTAAAACCCCGGGGTAGCGGGACCAGGAATGAGCAGTTCTTC
once,TRBV6-6,TRBJ1-2,.,CASRSTQENYGYTF,TGTGCCAGCAGATCCACCCAAGAGAACTATGGCTACACCTTC
.,TRBV25-1,TRBJ2-5,TRBD2,CASSKAGGETQYF,TGTGCCAGCAGTAAAGCGGGAGGGGAGACCCAGTACTTC
.,TRBV2,TRBJ2-6,.,CASSEPRLNPRDSGANVLTF,TGTGCCAGCAGTGAACCCAGACTCAACCCGAGGGATTCTGGGGCCAACGTCCTGACTTTC
.,TRBV6-4,TRBJ1-5,.,CASSVEPGQPQHF,TGTGCCAGCAGTGTAGAGCCAGGTCAGCCCCAGCATTTT
once,TRBV5-4,TRBJ2-1,TRBD2,CASSLLAGVYNEQFF,TGTGCCAGCAGCTTGCTAGCGGGGGTGTACAATGAGCAGTTCTTC
.,TRBV14,TRBJ1-1,.,CASSVVDKSEAFF,TGTGCCAGCAGCGTGGTGGACAAGTCTGAAGCTTTCTTT
few,TRBV5-4,TRBJ1-1,.,CASSLSSGNTEAFF,TGTGCCAGCAGCTTGTCATCAGGGAACACTGAAGCTTTCTTT
few,TRBV4-2,TRBJ1-6,.,CASSLPTGLSHSPLHF,TGTGCCAGCAGCCTACCGACAGGCTTGAGTCATTCACCCCTCCACTTT
.,TRBV7-9,TRBJ1-2,.,CASSSSGTLYGYTF,TGTGCCAGCAGCTCATCCGGGACACTGTATGGCTACACCTTC
.,TRBV4-2,TRBJ2-2,.,CASSQTTANTGELFF,TGTGCCAGCAGCCAAACGACAGCGAACACCGGGGAGCTGTTTTTT
.,TRBV6-2/TRBV6-3,TRBJ2-1,.,CASSYSTGTEDEQFF,TGTGCCAGCAGTTACTCGACCGGGACTGAGGATGAGCAGTTCTTC
.,TRBV28,TRBJ1-2,.,CASNPPGDGYGYTF,TGTGCCAGCAACCCCCCAGGGGATGGCTATGGCTACACCTTC
.,TRBV29-1,TRBJ1-1,.,CSVLRDKANTEAFF,TGCAGCGTTCTACGGGACAAAGCGAACACTGAAGCTTTCTTT
.,TRBV7-2,TRBJ2-1,TRBD1,CASSRPNRDRESNEQFF,TGTGCCAGCAGCCGCCCAAACCGGGACAGGGAGTCCAATGAGCAGTTCTTC